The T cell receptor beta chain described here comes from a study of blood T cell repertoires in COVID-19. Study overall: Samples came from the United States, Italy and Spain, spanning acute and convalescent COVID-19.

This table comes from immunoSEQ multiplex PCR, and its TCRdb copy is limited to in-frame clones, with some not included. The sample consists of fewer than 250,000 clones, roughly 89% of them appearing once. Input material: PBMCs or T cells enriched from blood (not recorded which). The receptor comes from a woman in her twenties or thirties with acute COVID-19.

The CDR3 loop is CASSFGGASIGEQFF. In DNA, the CDR3 is TGTGCCAGCAGCTTTGGGGGGGCTAGCATTGGTGAGCAGTTCTTC. This sequence joins TRBV11-3 and TRBJ2-1; D possibly corresponds to TRBD2 (7 bases). Deletions cut 3 bases from V and 9 bases from J, with 18 bases between. Germline CDR1 is SGHNT and CDR2 is YENEEA. This CDR3 region has 15 residues.